This T cell receptor beta chain was obtained from a study of T cell responses to AZD1222 COVID-19 vaccine. Some second doses came at about 4 weeks and others at about 12 weeks; these were pooled. In regard to this clone: What it recognizes is unknown.

TCRdb's table, derived via immunoSEQ multiplex PCR, lists solely in-frame clones and lacks some. This table holds more than 85,000 clones, around nine tenths found once. The study's findings and limits: Most donors were white British, females outnumbered males, and clonal diversity was possibly underestimated. Two doses of AZD1222 preceded a rise in Spike-specific TCR breadth and depth. At study baseline, merely five or six AZD1222 recipients were seropositive.

The germline gives CDR1 MNHEY, CDR2 SMNVEV (reference sequence). The V end lost 2 bases, the J end lost 2 bases, and 16 bases lay between the germline ends. The CDR3 sequence is 16 residues long. This sequence joins TRBV27 and TRBJ2-7, with a weak D call TRBD1 (5 bases). This sequence was found in an adult who received the AZD1222 COVID-19 vaccine. This material consisted of peripheral blood, taken 28 days after the second AZD1222 dose. CDR3 loop: CASSLNLAGWAYEQYF. The CDR3 nucleotides read TGTGCCAGCAGTTTAAATTTGGCAGGGTGGGCCTACGAGCAGTACTTC.